This TCR beta chain was captured in a study of human T cells and chemical hapten exposure. Whole-study context: Readings were taken at 6 days from patch tests that had applied 0.01% DPC to the upper back.

Time point described: pre-sensitization, week 0. The treatment: therapeutic diphenylcyclopropenone sensitization with weekly scalp DPC. The germline V gene encodes CDR1 WNHNN and CDR2 SYGVQD (reference sequence). The CDR3 is 13 residues long. V lost 4 bases and J lost 4, with 10 bases in between. Using its own MiXCR run on the RACE reads, TCRdb lists one record per CDR3 protein. This table holds some 250,000 distinct CDR3 sequences, just under 8% found once. This receptor was taken from a man between 18 and 29 years old with alopecia areata. Some clones in this sample may be carry-over from other donors' samples. Source: whole blood, taken in connection with sensitization to the hapten diphenylcyclopropenone (DPC). This chain joins TRBV10-1 and TRBJ2-5, with D perhaps TRBD1 (5 bases). Written as DNA, the CDR3 is TGCGCCAGCAGTGGGACAATCGTAGAGACCCAGTACTTC. This gives the protein CASSGTIVETQYF.